This T cell receptor beta chain was sequenced in a study of T cell repertoires in cytomegalovirus infection. Turning to the study itself: CMV epitopes used comprised recently identified HLA-C-restricted ones and well-studied HLA-B-restricted ones. Indications came from public TCR beta signatures; they pointed to CMV infection and to a matching HLA type.

TCRdb re-called the reads through MiXCR, storing one row per CDR3 protein. The sample records around 140,000 distinct CDR3 sequences, approximately 30% being singletons. General study findings and limits: Identification of carriers of CMV plus the relevant HLA was achieved through cumulative public TCR beta family frequency. In two of eight donors, the top clonotype was HLA-C-restricted CMV-specific.

On this clonotype itself: Its matching antigen is unknown.

This CDR3 spans 14 amino acids. V was trimmed by 7 bases and J by 4 bases, leaving 14 bases between them. The clonotype originates from a human donor in good health (CMV status not recorded). Some clones in this sample may be carry-over from other donors' samples. The chain recombines TRBV12-3 or TRBV12-4 with TRBJ2-1, with D perhaps given as TRBD1 or TRBD2 (5 bases each). Sequencing used CD8+ T cells from cultured PBMCs, obtained from culture after CMV antigen stimulation. The CDR3, as DNA: TGTGCCAGCATCCCACCGGGACCATACAATGAGCAGTTCTTC. Protein sequence: CASIPPGPYNEQFF.